This T cell receptor (beta chain) derives from a study of CD8+CD57+ T cells in acquired aplastic anemia. TCR beta VDJ and CDR3 profiling used genomic DNA as template. TCRdb recomputed calls from the reads with MiXCR, one row per CDR3 protein. The repertoire holds 260,000 or so distinct CDR3 sequences, approximately 82% seen once, with about 41% in the top ten. The sequenced patients had an expansion of CD8+CD57+ cells seen by flow cytometry. The clonotype originates from a human donor with aplastic anemia. The sample comprised sorted CD4+, CD8+, or CD8+CD57+ T cells (not recorded which) from PBMCs.

CDR3: CASSFQPSGTGDSQFF. In DNA form, the CDR3 reads TGTGCCAGCAGCTTTCAACCAAGCGGGACAGGCGATTCCCAGTTCTTC. V usage is TRBV7-2 and J usage is TRBJ2-1, with D possibly matching TRBD1 (8 bases). CDR3 length: 16 amino acids. The V end was cut by 3 bases, the J end by 13 bases, with 25 bases between. Germline V gives CDR1 SGHTA, CDR2 FQGNSA.